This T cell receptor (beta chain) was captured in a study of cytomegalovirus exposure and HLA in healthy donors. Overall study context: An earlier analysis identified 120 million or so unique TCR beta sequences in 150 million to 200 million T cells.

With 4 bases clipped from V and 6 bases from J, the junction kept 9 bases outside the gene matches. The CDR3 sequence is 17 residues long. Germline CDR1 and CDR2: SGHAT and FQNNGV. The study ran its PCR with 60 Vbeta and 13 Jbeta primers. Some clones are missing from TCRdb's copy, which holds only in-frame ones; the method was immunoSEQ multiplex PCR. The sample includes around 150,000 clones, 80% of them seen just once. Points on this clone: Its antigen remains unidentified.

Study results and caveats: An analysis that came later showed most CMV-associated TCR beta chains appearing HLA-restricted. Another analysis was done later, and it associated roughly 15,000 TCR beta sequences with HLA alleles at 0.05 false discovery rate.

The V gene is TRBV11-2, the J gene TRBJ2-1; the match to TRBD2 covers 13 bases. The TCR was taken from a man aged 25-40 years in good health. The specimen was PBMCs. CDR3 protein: CASSSRTSGSLGNEQFF. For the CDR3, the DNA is TGTGCCAGCAGCTCTCGGACTAGCGGGAGTTTGGGCAATGAGCAGTTCTTC. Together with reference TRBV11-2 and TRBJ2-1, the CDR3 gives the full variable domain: EAGVAQSPRYKIIEKRQSVAFWCNPISGHATLYWYQQILGQGPKLLIQFQNNGVVDDSQLPKDRFSAERLKGVDSTLKIQPAKLEDSAVYLCASSSRTSGSLGNEQFFGPGTRLTVL.